This is a list of T cell receptor beta chains from one sample in a study of technical replicates of blood from four donors. The repertoire was sequenced with immunoSEQ multiplex PCR; TCRdb's copy has only in-frame clones and lacks some. In the table there are roughly 80,000 clones, approximately 90% of which are singletons. Sequenced input: T cells isolated from PBMCs. Receptors originate from a human donor in good health. Both conserved end residues are part of each CDR3. D genes are given only for firm matches. Clone size is given for some rows only: seen once, a few or many times, or a class if the clone is expanded.

TRBJ1-5	TRBV9	NA	NA	13	CASSGAGDQPQHF	TGTGCCAGCAGCGGTGCGGGGGATCAGCCCCAGCATTTT
TRBJ2-2	TRBV9	NA	TRBD2	16	CASSVAGTSGAGELFF	TGTGCCAGCAGCGTAGCAGGGACTAGCGGGGCCGGGGAGCTGTTTTTT
TRBJ1-5	TRBV28	NA	TRBD1	17	CASSLLTGGFGNQPQHF	TGTGCCAGCAGCCTACTGACAGGGGGTTTCGGCAATCAGCCCCAGCATTTT
TRBJ1-1	TRBV19	NA	TRBD1	15	CASGDRAAGNTEAFF	TGTGCCAGTGGGGACAGGGCCGCTGGTAACACTGAAGCTTTCTTT
TRBJ1-5	TRBV10-1	NA	NA	13	CASSEQVNQPQHF	TGCGCCAGCAGTGAGCAGGTTAATCAGCCCCAGCATTTT
TRBJ1-5	TRBV28	NA	TRBD1	17	CASSFPTGGDPHQPQHF	TGTGCCAGCAGTTTTCCGACAGGGGGAGATCCCCATCAGCCCCAGCATTTT
TRBJ2-7	TRBV2	NA	NA	11	CASSTTYEQYF	TGTGCCAGCAGTACAACCTACGAGCAGTACTTC
TRBJ1-4	TRBV6-5	NA	NA	15	CASSPTVATNEKLFF	TGTGCCAGCAGCCCGACAGTGGCAACTAATGAAAAACTGTTTTTT
TRBJ2-3	TRBV6-6	NA	NA	14	CASREGSATDTQYF	TGTGCCAGCAGGGAGGGTTCAGCCACAGATACGCAGTATTTT
TRBJ2-7	TRBV5-6	NA	NA	16	CASTGFQGRLSYEQYF	TGTGCCAGCACTGGATTTCAGGGTCGACTTTCCTACGAGCAGTACTTC
TRBJ1-2	TRBV7-2	NA	TRBD1	14	CASSSDRVVYGYTF	TGTGCCAGCAGCTCTGACAGGGTGGTCTATGGCTACACCTTC
TRBJ1-1	TRBV7-8	NA	NA	16	CASSLVLRELNTEAFF	TGTGCCAGCAGCTTAGTTCTTCGGGAATTGAACACTGAAGCTTTCTTT
TRBJ2-2	TRBV5-4	NA	NA	15	CASSLELANTGELFF	TGTGCCAGCAGCTTGGAACTGGCGAACACCGGGGAGCTGTTTTTT
TRBJ2-1	TRBV25-1	NA	NA	17	CASSGQNLESLYNEQFF	TGTGCCAGCAGTGGCCAAAATCTAGAGAGCCTCTACAATGAGCAGTTCTTC
TRBJ1-5	TRBV28	NA	TRBD1	14	CASKGTGAYQPQHF	TGTGCCAGCAAGGGGACAGGGGCCTATCAGCCCCAGCATTTT
TRBJ2-1	TRBV2	NA	NA	13	CASRSSSYNEQFF	TGTGCCAGCAGATCGTCGAGTTACAATGAGCAGTTCTTC
TRBJ2-7	TRBV30	NA	TRBD1	13	CAWDRGLEDEQYF	TGTGCCTGGGACAGGGGGCTTGAGGACGAGCAGTACTTC
TRBJ1-1	TRBV27	NA	TRBD1	13	CASSKLQGTEAFF	TGTGCCAGCAGCAAACTACAGGGGACTGAAGCTTTCTTT
TRBJ2-5	TRBV4-1	NA	TRBD2	15	CASSQLAGVTETQYF	TGCGCCAGCAGCCAACTAGCGGGAGTTACGGAGACCCAGTACTTC
TRBJ2-2	TRBV7-3	NA	NA	16	CASSLQSPRSAGELFF	TGTGCCAGCAGCTTACAGTCCCCTAGGTCGGCCGGGGAGCTGTTTTTT
TRBJ1-1	TRBV27	NA	NA	15	CASSLYSSLNTEAFF	TGTGCCAGCAGTTTATACAGTTCCCTGAACACTGAAGCTTTCTTT
TRBJ2-3	TRBV11-2	NA	TRBD2	18	CASSRPTFTSGITDTQYF	TGTGCCAGCAGCAGACCTACTTTTACTAGCGGGATCACAGATACGCAGTATTTT
TRBJ2-2	TRBV7-2	NA	TRBD2	18	CASSLGYPSGAWGRELFF	TGTGCCAGCAGCTTAGGATATCCTAGCGGGGCTTGGGGCAGGGAGCTGTTTTTT
TRBJ2-1	TRBV7-3	few	NA	13	CATWVGRDNEQFF	TGTGCCACCTGGGTGGGGCGGGATAATGAGCAGTTCTTC
TRBJ1-2	TRBV30	once	NA	13	CAWLQVGEGLCTF	TGTGCCTGGCTACAAGTGGGGGAGGGCTTATGCACCTTC
TRBJ2-1	TRBV6-1	NA	NA	13	CASSSGPYNEQFF	TGTGCCAGCAGTAGCGGACCCTACAATGAGCAGTTCTTC
TRBJ2-7	TRBV11-3	NA	NA	14	CASSLLAKYGEQYF	TGTGCCAGCAGCTTACTAGCGAAGTACGGCGAGCAGTACTTC
TRBJ2-7	TRBV11-2	NA	NA	15	CASSLEHFNSYEQYF	TGTGCCAGCAGCTTAGAACATTTTAACTCCTACGAGCAGTACTTC
TRBJ2-7	TRBV6-1	once	NA	12	CASSEPVYEQYF	TGTGCCAGCAGTGAACCAGTCTACGAGCAGTACTTC
TRBJ1-5	TRBV6-5	NA	TRBD1	14	CASSYGQGWQPQHF	TGTGCCAGCAGTTACGGACAGGGGTGGCAGCCCCAGCATTTT
TRBJ1-5	TRBV6-5	NA	NA	13	CASRSSLPQPQHF	TGTGCCAGCAGAAGTTCACTTCCGCAGCCCCAGCATTTT
TRBJ1-1	TRBV5-4	NA	NA	13	CASSLPTYTEAFF	TGTGCCAGCAGCCTACCCACCTACACTGAAGCTTTCTTT
TRBJ2-1	TRBV2	few	TRBD1	14	CAIKARDSYNEQFF	TGTGCCATCAAAGCCCGGGACAGTTACAATGAGCAGTTCTTC
TRBJ2-1	TRBV4-3	NA	NA	15	CASSTDGTKYNEQFF	TGCGCCAGCAGCACAGACGGGACAAAGTACAATGAGCAGTTCTTC
TRBJ1-2	TRBV6-6	NA	TRBD1	15	CASSLRGTGVHGYTF	TGTGCCAGCAGTTTACGAGGGACAGGGGTCCATGGCTACACCTTC
TRBJ1-4	TRBV5-1	few	NA	14	CASSLNPTNEKLFF	TGCGCCAGCAGCCTAAACCCAACTAATGAAAAACTGTTTTTT
TRBJ2-5	TRBV11-2	NA	NA	17	CASSLQTGTIARETQYF	TGTGCCAGCAGCTTACAAACAGGGACCATAGCACGGGAGACCCAGTACTTC
TRBJ2-2	TRBV5-1	NA	TRBD1	15	CASSPGQLNTGELFF	TGCGCCAGCAGCCCGGGACAGCTGAACACCGGGGAGCTGTTTTTT
TRBJ2-1	TRBV27	NA	TRBD2	15	CASSLASGRDDEQFF	TGTGCCAGCAGTCTGGCCAGCGGGAGGGATGATGAGCAGTTCTTC
TRBJ2-1	TRBV7-9	NA	TRBD2	18	CASSLAGRGTSSNNEQFF	TGTGCCAGCAGCTTGGCCGGACGCGGGACTAGCAGTAACAATGAGCAGTTCTTC
TRBJ1-1	TRBV5-5	NA	TRBD1	14	CASSLDRGGTEAFF	TGTGCCAGCAGCTTAGACAGGGGAGGAACTGAAGCTTTCTTT
TRBJ2-7	TRBV27	NA	NA	15	CASGPRTVFSYEQYF	TGTGCCAGCGGCCCCCGGACAGTATTCTCCTACGAGCAGTACTTC
TRBJ2-1	TRBV5-1	NA	TRBD2	16	CASSSSSSGVYNEQFF	TGCGCCAGCAGCTCTAGTTCTAGCGGGGTTTACAATGAGCAGTTCTTC
TRBJ2-3	TRBV7-8	NA	TRBD1	14	CASSPGQGATTQYF	TGTGCCAGCAGCCCAGGACAGGGAGCTACTACGCAGTATTTT
TRBJ2-5	TRBV5-1	NA	NA	13	CASSWHRLETQYF	TGCGCCAGCAGCTGGCACCGATTAGAGACCCAGTACTTC
TRBJ2-3	TRBV4-3	NA	NA	17	CASSQDYLGVEADTQYF	TGCGCCAGCAGCCAAGATTACCTCGGCGTTGAGGCAGATACGCAGTATTTT
TRBJ1-2	TRBV5-6	NA	NA	14	CASSYDRTPYGYTF	TGTGCCAGCAGCTACGACAGGACTCCTTATGGCTACACCTTC
TRBJ2-1	TRBV4-3	NA	TRBD2	15	CASSRASGAYNEQFF	TGCGCCAGCAGTCGAGCTAGCGGAGCTTACAATGAGCAGTTCTTC
TRBJ2-2	TRBV6-1	NA	NA	13	CASGLQGPGELFF	TGTGCCAGTGGATTACAGGGACCCGGGGAGCTGTTTTTT
TRBJ1-1	TRBV6-1	NA	NA	14	CADPTELMNTEAFF	TGTGCCGATCCGACAGAGCTAATGAACACTGAAGCTTTCTTT
TRBJ2-3	TRBV7-3	once	TRBD2	16	CASSLLAGAEGDTQYF	TGTGCCAGCAGCCTTCTAGCGGGAGCGGAGGGGGATACGCAGTATTTT
TRBJ2-3	TRBV27	NA	NA	15	CASRLAEISTDTQYF	TGTGCCAGCAGGTTAGCGGAAATAAGCACAGATACGCAGTATTTT
TRBJ1-2	TRBV19	NA	TRBD1	15	CASTKTRDSYYGYTF	TGTGCCAGTACCAAAACCCGGGACAGTTACTATGGCTACACCTTC